This T cell receptor (beta chain) was found in a study of cytomegalovirus exposure and HLA in healthy donors. Study-level points and caveats: An analysis done earlier found most TCR beta V segments productive about 87% or about 30% of the time.

A remark on this clone: Its antigen is unknown.

This CDR3 is 12 amino acids long. Trimming cost V 4 bases and J 7 bases, with 11 bases left between them. Germline lookup yields CDR1 SNHLY and CDR2 FYNNEI. Amplification used 60 Vbeta primers and 13 Jbeta primers. The data were produced by immunoSEQ multiplex PCR, yet TCRdb's version contains in-frame clones alone and is incomplete. The data show tens of thousands of clones, 65% to 70% seen once. The receptor comes from a man between 40 and 49 years old in good health and CMV-seropositive. Sequencing was carried out using PBMCs. V usage is TRBV2 and J usage is TRBJ2-7; unclear D gene. The CDR3 loop is CASSGLSREQYF. The CDR3 bases are TGTGCCAGCAGTGGTTTATCGCGAGAGCAGTACTTC. Looking up the rest from reference TRBV2 and TRBJ2-7 gives the full variable domain: EPEVTQTPSHQVTQMGQEVILRCVPISNHLYFYWYRQILGQKVEFLVSFYNNEISEKSEIFDDQFSVERPDGSNFTLKIRSTKLEDSAMYFCASSGLSREQYFGPGTRLTVT.